These 19 T cell receptor beta chains originate from one sample sequenced in a study of cytomegalovirus exposure and HLA in healthy donors. It was with 60 Vbeta and 13 Jbeta primers that the PCR ran. Data came from immunoSEQ multiplex PCR; TCRdb stores just in-frame clones and leaves some out. Of 100,000 or so clones detected, 75% appear once; the ten largest clones hold 8.5% to 12%. Sample: PBMCs. The receptor source for this set is a man between 50 and 59 years old in good health and CMV-seronegative.

The rearrangement uses TRBV5-1 and TRBJ1-1; the D gene is possibly TRBD1 (6 bases). V shed 1 base and J shed 4 bases, with 11 bases lying between them. Per the germline V gene, CDR1 is SGHRS and CDR2 is YFSETQ. This CDR3 has 14 amino acids. CDR3 nucleotides: TGCGCCAGCAGCTTGACAGGGAGGGGCACTGAAGCTTTCTTT. Translating gives CASSLTGRGTEAFF.

The chain carries TRBV30 and TRBJ1-4, with a tentative D call TRBD1 (5 bases). CDR1 and CDR2 (germline): GTSNPN, SVGIG (reference sequence). The CDR3 covers 14 residues. Trimming stripped 1 base from V and 7 bases from J, with 13 bases between. As DNA, the CDR3 is TGTGCCTGGAGTGGCGGGGCGGGGCGTGAAAAACTGTTTTTT. Translating gives CAWSGGAGREKLFF.

The V call is TRBV5-4, the J call TRBJ1-6; the D is unclear. V lost 4 bases to trimming and J lost 0 bases, with 17 bases between them. The CDR3 has 18 amino acids. Germline V gene lookup returns CDR1 SGHNT and CDR2 YYREEE (reference sequence). The CDR3 bases are TGTGCCAGCAGCGATGGCGGGCAGACCAACTCCTATAATTCACCCCTCCACTTT. Translation: CASSDGGQTNSYNSPLHF. Based on the CDR3 plus reference TRBV5-4 and TRBJ1-6, the full variable domain is ETGVTQSPTHLIKTRGQQVTLRCSSQSGHNTVSWYQQALGQGPQFIFQYYREEENGRGNFPPRFSGLQFPNYSSELNVNALELDDSALYLCASSDGGQTNSYNSPLHFGNGTRLTVT.

The chain uses TRBV6-5 and TRBJ2-2, with 8 bases fitting TRBD1. Trimming cost V 0 bases and J 3 bases; bases outside gene matches: 3. Germline V gene data show CDR1 as MNHEY and CDR2 as SVGAGI. The CDR3 has 16 amino acids. CDR3 DNA sequence: TGTGCCAGCAGTTACTCCAGGACAGGGTACACCGGGGAGCTGTTTTTT. Protein: CASSYSRTGYTGELFF.

The gene calls are TRBV9 and TRBJ2-3; 7 bases match TRBD1. This CDR3 comprises 15 residues. Germline CDR1 reads SGDLS; CDR2 reads YYNGEE. After removal of 3 bases from V and 3 bases from J, the junction contained 7 bases not matched to a gene. CDR3 nucleotides: TGTGCCAGCAGCGCAACAGGGGACCAGACAGATACGCAGTATTTT. It translates to CASSATGDQTDTQYF.

A few counts support this clone. The chain recombines TRBV15 with TRBJ1-2; no definite D call. The V gene lost 0 bases and the J gene lost 7 bases, with 9 bases spanning the gap. The CDR3 is 13 amino acids. The germline gives CDR1 LNHNV, CDR2 YYDKDF (reference sequence). CDR3 loop: CATSRERAGGYTF. CDR3 bases: TGTGCCACCAGCAGAGAGAGGGCAGGTGGCTACACCTTC.

V usage is TRBV10-3 and J usage is TRBJ2-3; D is unresolved. Trimming left V 11 bases short and J 0 bases short, with 9 bases between. The germline gives CDR1 ENHRY, CDR2 SYGVKD. CDR3 length: 12 residues. CDR3 protein: CAVTGSTDTQYF. The CDR3 coding sequence is TGTGCCGTAACTGGTAGCACAGATACGCAGTATTTT.

The chain carries TRBV7-9 and TRBJ2-1; 16 bases align to TRBD2. The CDR3 is 17 amino acids. J gave up 7 bases and V 3 bases, and 6 bases lay outside the gene matches. Germline values: CDR1 SEHNR, CDR2 FQNEAQ (reference sequence). CDR3 amino acids: CASSLGLAGGPLNEQFF. CDR3 bases: TGTGCCAGCAGCTTGGGACTAGCGGGAGGGCCGTTGAATGAGCAGTTCTTC.

This clone turned up a few times. The junction shows a germline mismatch at one end, possibly a read error. V is TRBV9 and J is TRBJ2-5; D may be TRBD1 (6 bases). This CDR3 is built from 15 residues. Germline V gene lookup returns CDR1 SGDLS and CDR2 YYNGEE. As DNA, the CDR3 is TGTACCAGCAGCTTTAGGGACAATCCTCAAGAGACCCAGTACTTC. As protein: CTSSFRDNPQETQYF. Drawing the rest from reference TRBV9 and TRBJ2-5, the complete variable domain is DSGVTQTPKHLITATGQRVTLRCSPRSGDLSVYWYQQSLDQGLQFLIQYYNGEERAKGNILERFSAQQFPDLHSELNLSSLELGDSALYFCTSSFRDNPQETQYFGPGTRLLVL.

This clone was seen just once. The chain carries TRBV12-5 and TRBJ1-3; D is uncertain. The V gene's germline CDR1 is LGHNT and CDR2 FRNRAP. The CDR3 runs 15 residues. V shed 2 bases and J shed 4 bases, with 12 bases lying between them. CDR3: CASGLSGVSGNTIYF. The CDR3 DNA follows: TGTGCTAGTGGTTTGTCCGGGGTTTCAGGAAACACCATATATTTT.

This clone came up once. The chain joins TRBV7-8 to TRBJ2-1, with 12 bases aligning to TRBD2. The J segment lost 10 bases and the V segment lost 4 bases, leaving 8 bases of the junction unmatched. The CDR3 runs 15 residues. Germline CDR1 reads SGHVS; CDR2 reads FQNEAQ. CDR3 sequence reads: CASSSPSGGAPEQFF. Here the CDR3 DNA reads TGTGCCAGCAGCTCCCCTAGCGGGGGGGCCCCGGAGCAGTTCTTC.

The chain employs TRBV7-6 and TRBJ1-3; D gene unclear. This CDR3 is built from 15 residues. Trimming took off 5 bases at V and 0 bases at J, with 11 bases between the two ends. Germline V gene data show CDR1 as SGHVS and CDR2 as FNYEAQ. CDR3 DNA: TGTGCCAGCAGCCCCCAGCGGAACTCTGGAAACACCATATATTTT. Its translation: CASSPQRNSGNTIYF.

The genes are TRBV5-1 and TRBJ2-3, with D unclear. The V gene lost 3 bases and the J gene lost 7 bases, with 12 bases spanning the gap. CDR3 size: 13 residues. The germline V gene has CDR1 SGHRS and CDR2 YFSETQ. Here the CDR3 DNA reads TGCGCCAGCAGCTCCAGCCCAGGAAATACGCAGTATTTT. Amino acids: CASSSSPGNTQYF.

The chain carries TRBV6-6 and TRBJ1-2; no clear D gene. Trimming pared 4 bases from V and 9 bases from J, leaving 21 bases between. This CDR3 is 15 amino acids long. Per the germline V gene, CDR1 is MNHNY and CDR2 is SVGAGI (reference sequence). This CDR3 is CASSLGGANLRSYTF. The CDR3 bases are TGTGCCAGCAGTTTAGGTGGAGCAAACCTTAGGAGCTACACCTTC.

V is TRBV27 and J is TRBJ1-1; TRBD1 is a possible D gene (5 bases). The CDR3 totals 15 residues. From germline, CDR1 is MNHEY and CDR2 SMNVEV (reference sequence). Deletions cut 8 bases from V and 2 bases from J, with 18 bases between. The CDR3 sequence is CASFALMGLNTEAFF. The CDR3 nucleotides read TGTGCCAGCTTCGCCTTGATGGGGCTAAACACTGAAGCTTTCTTT.

CDR3 bases: TGTGCCAGCAGTTTAAGGCAGGGCGAAGCTTTCTTT. Translating gives CASSLRQGEAFF. The rearrangement joins TRBV27 to TRBJ1-1; weak D call: TRBD1 (5 bases). This CDR3 comprises 12 residues. Germline V gene sequence: CDR1 MNHEY, CDR2 SMNVEV (reference sequence). V lost 2 bases to trimming and J lost 8 bases, with 9 bases between them.

This clone came up a few times. The rearrangement uses TRBV19 and TRBJ2-6; TRBD1 might be the D (6 bases). CDR1 is LNHDA and CDR2 is SQIVND in the germline V gene (reference sequence). This CDR3 is 17 amino acids long. V lost 2 bases and J 3 bases, leaving 14 bases between the germline ends. Written as DNA, the CDR3 is TGTGCCAGTAGTATAAATGCCAGGGGTAGTGGGGCCAACGTCCTGACTTTC. This codes for CASSINARGSGANVLTF.

The table lists this clone with a count of one. V gene TRBV2 combines with J gene TRBJ1-5; no clear D gene. This CDR3 spans 14 amino acids. Germline V CDR1 and CDR2: SNHLY, FYNNEI. V lost 4 bases and J 0 bases, leaving 7 bases between the germline ends. The CDR3 DNA follows: TGTGCCAGCAGTGGAACTAATAGCAATCAGCCCCAGCATTTT. This codes for CASSGTNSNQPQHF.

The J gene is TRBJ1-4, the V gene TRBV6-1; D unresolved. CDR1 is MNHNS and CDR2 is SASEGT in the germline V gene. The ends were cut back, 3 bases at V and 0 bases at J, with 8 bases in the middle. This CDR3 has 15 residues. CDR3 residues: CASSDQRTTNEKLFF. The CDR3 coding sequence is TGTGCCAGCAGTGACCAGCGGACAACTAATGAAAAACTGTTTTTT.